A single T cell receptor (beta chain) is shown here with its context. In the source study's methods: For nucleated cells, counts were estimated from reference gene primer amplification. Clones were sequenced by immunoSEQ multiplex PCR, and TCRdb holds only the in-frame ones, with some missing. V and J calls and clone size come straight from that table; D and trimming were deduced from the DNA. Altogether about 72,000 clones are present, 88% being singletons, with the ten largest covering around 30%. The source of the sample is a study of blood T cell repertoires in COVID-19. As for the study in general: The samples span acute and convalescent COVID-19 from the United States, Italy and Spain. The cDNA or gDNA used as material had been derived from T cells, B-cell-depleted T cells, or PBMCs.

V lost 5 bases, J lost 1 base, and 3 bases stayed unmatched. Germline V CDR1 and CDR2: SGHVS, FNYEAQ. The CDR3 is made up of 14 amino acids. The source material was peripheral blood. The rearrangement uses TRBV7-6 and TRBJ1-1, with TRBD1 identical over 8 bases. This clonotype was sampled from a man aged 45 to 65 with acute or convalescent COVID-19. The CDR3 sequence is CASSRGTGNTEAFF. In DNA form, the CDR3 reads TGTGCCAGCAGCCGAGGGACAGGGAACACTGAAGCTTTCTTT.